This T cell receptor (beta chain) was observed in a study of neurological immune-mediated disorders. Trimming removed 3 bases from V and 6 bases from J, with 10 bases in between. This CDR3 has 13 amino acids. The cDNA came from 5'RACE with 10-nucleotide random UMIs. The output of every sequencing run, over 200 million TCR-beta sequences, came from 15-18 subjects. From the 5' RACE reads, TCRdb called clonotypes with MiXCR, one entry per CDR3 protein. Of nearly 30,000 distinct CDR3 sequences in the sample, around 17% are singletons; the top ten hold about 5%. Time point described: technical triplicate 3. Use was made of under 1.1 million CD4+ or CD8+ T cells in sorted libraries.

The V call is TRBV12-3 or TRBV12-4, the J call TRBJ2-3, with D possibly matching TRBD2 (5 bases). The clonotype originates from a female donor with HTLV-1-associated myelopathy (HAM/TSP). Material for sequencing was CD4+ T cells from blood. DNA of the CDR3: TGTGCCAGCAGTTTGACTACTGGCGATACGCAGTATTTT. It codes for CASSLTTGDTQYF.